A single sample is the source of the 17 T cell receptor beta chains below, sequenced in a study of blood T cell repertoires in COVID-19. TCRdb's copy holds only in-frame clones and misses some; the assay was immunoSEQ multiplex PCR. In the table there are about 170,000 clones, 70% to 85% of which are singletons. Sequencing was done on a sample of peripheral blood. Receptor source: a man in his 60s who had recovered from COVID-19.

This clone appeared a few times. The V and J genes are TRBV11-2 and TRBJ1-1; D gene uncertain. The CDR3 loop spans 15 amino acids. Germline CDR1 and CDR2: SGHAT and FQNNGV. V dropped 6 bases and J dropped 0 bases, with 14 bases sitting between them. The CDR3 here is CASSLDRGLNTEAFF. The CDR3 DNA is TGTGCCAGCAGTTTGGATCGGGGTTTGAACACTGAAGCTTTCTTT.

Only one count was recorded for this clone. The gene calls are TRBV6-5 and TRBJ2-2; TRBD1 matches at 8 bases. The germline V gene encodes CDR1 MNHEY and CDR2 SVGAGI. CDR3 length: 15 amino acids. Unmatched junction bases numbered 9, after V lost 6 bases and J lost 6 bases. The CDR3 DNA follows: TGTGCCAGCAGGGATTCGACAGGGGTCCCCGGGGAGCTGTTTTTT. Translation: CASRDSTGVPGELFF.

A few counts support this clone. The chain has TRBV7-6 and TRBJ1-1; 8 nucleotides agree with TRBD1. CDR1 is SGHVS, CDR2 FNYEAQ, per germline. Trimming at V came to 5 bases and at J to 1 base, leaving 3 bases not matched to a gene. The CDR3 has 14 amino acids. CDR3 nucleotide sequence: TGTGCCAGCAGCCTGGGACAGGCGAACACTGAAGCTTTCTTT. Translating gives CASSLGQANTEAFF. Drawing the rest from reference TRBV7-6 and TRBJ1-1, the complete variable domain is GAGVSQSPRYKVTKRGQDVALRCDPISGHVSLYWYRQALGQGPEFLTYFNYEAQQDKSGLPNDRFSAERPEGSISTLTIQRTEQRDSAMYRCASSLGQANTEAFFGQGTRLTVV.

The chain recombines TRBV7-3 with TRBJ1-4, with 7 positions matching TRBD1. In germline, CDR1 is SGHTA, CDR2 FQGTGA. CDR3 length equals 15 residues. With 3 bases clipped from V and 8 bases from J, the junction kept 9 bases outside the gene matches. The CDR3 bases are TGTGCCAGCAGCTTTAGTAGGGGGCAGTGGGAAAAACTGTTTTTT. Encoded protein: CASSFSRGQWEKLFF.

This chain joins TRBV14 and TRBJ1-5, with TRBD1 identical over 9 bases. Germline V gene lookup returns CDR1 SGHDN and CDR2 FVKESK. The CDR3 covers 17 residues. V shed 6 bases and J 1 base; nucleotides not matched to a gene: 10. The CDR3 coding sequence is TGTGCCAGCAGTTTGGACAGGGGAAGTTTGAGCAATCAGCCCCAGCATTTT. Its translation is CASSLDRGSLSNQPQHF.

This sequence joins TRBV7-3 and TRBJ2-5; D perhaps matches TRBD1 (6 bases). Germline CDR1 reads SGHTA; CDR2 reads FQGTGA. Trimming left V 2 bases short and J 3 bases short, with 10 bases between. CDR3 length: 14 residues. CDR3: CASSLQGIEETQYF. The CDR3 DNA sequence: TGTGCCAGCAGCTTACAGGGGATTGAAGAGACCCAGTACTTC.

This chain joins TRBV2 and TRBJ2-5, with 10 bases identical to TRBD1. Per the germline V gene, CDR1 is SNHLY and CDR2 is FYNNEI. This CDR3 region has 15 residues. J lost 3 bases, V lost 6 bases, and 7 bases had no gene match. In DNA, the CDR3 is TGTGCCAGCAGAGACAGGGGGCATCTGAAAGAGACCCAGTACTTC. Its protein product is CASRDRGHLKETQYF.

This clone was counted between two and nine times. CDR3 sequence reads: CASSQGLWDTRTSTGELFF. The DNA for the CDR3 is TGCGCCAGCAGCCAAGGACTATGGGACACCCGAACTTCCACCGGGGAGCTGTTTTTT. This chain uses TRBV4-1 with TRBJ2-2, with D possibly being TRBD1 (6 bases). The CDR3 covers 19 residues. Trimming cost V 1 base and J 4 bases, with 22 bases left between them. Per the germline V gene, CDR1 is MGHRA and CDR2 is YSYEKL.

The chain uses TRBV5-4 and TRBJ1-3, with TRBD1 as a possible D gene (6 bases). With 4 bases removed from V and 0 bases from J, the gap between germline ends came to 14 bases. From germline, CDR1 is SGHNT and CDR2 YYREEE (reference sequence). The CDR3 is 16 amino acids. CDR3 sequence reads: CASSINRVSSGNTIYF. In nucleotides, the CDR3 is TGTGCCAGCAGCATAAACAGGGTTAGCTCTGGAAACACCATATATTTT.

This chain uses TRBV6-4 with TRBJ2-2, with 10 bases identical to TRBD2. The V gene's germline CDR1 is MRHNA and CDR2 SNTAGT. The CDR3 spans 16 residues. With 3 bases clipped from V and 6 bases from J, the junction kept 7 bases outside the gene matches. The CDR3 sequence is CASSEASGGAAGELFF. The DNA for the CDR3 is TGTGCCAGCAGTGAGGCCAGCGGGGGGGCCGCCGGGGAGCTGTTTTTT.

The chain uses TRBV29-1 and TRBJ2-7, with 7 bases lining up with TRBD1. Per germline, CDR1 SQVTM and CDR2 ANQGSEA. Losses at the gene ends were 5 bases for V and 5 bases for J; bases not matched to a gene: 3. This CDR3 spans 11 amino acids. The CDR3 sequence is CSVRTGHEQYF. The CDR3 DNA reads as TGCAGCGTTCGGACAGGACACGAGCAGTACTTC.

The chain links TRBV30 to TRBJ1-2; the match to TRBD1 covers 7 bases. This CDR3 region has 13 residues. Germline values: CDR1 GTSNPN, CDR2 SVGIG (reference sequence). With 3 bases clipped from V and 4 bases from J, the junction kept 5 bases outside the gene matches. CDR3 nucleotide sequence: TGTGCCTGGAGCGAGGGACAGTCCTATGGCTACACCTTC. As protein: CAWSEGQSYGYTF.

The V gene is TRBV2, the J gene TRBJ1-3; D not certain. Trimming pared 8 bases from V and 4 bases from J, leaving 15 bases between. The CDR3 totals 14 residues. Per germline, CDR1 SNHLY and CDR2 FYNNEI. The CDR3, as DNA: TGTGCCAGCCGACGGGATTACAACGGAAACACCATATATTTT. Translated, it gives CASRRDYNGNTIYF. Full variable domain (remainder filled in from reference TRBV2 and TRBJ1-3): EPEVTQTPSHQVTQMGQEVILRCVPISNHLYFYWYRQILGQKVEFLVSFYNNEISEKSEIFDDQFSVERPDGSNFTLKIRSTKLEDSAMYFCASRRDYNGNTIYFGEGSWLTVV.

This chain uses TRBV9 with TRBJ1-2; 10 nucleotides align to TRBD1. This CDR3 region has 17 residues. Looked up from germline, CDR1 is SGDLS and CDR2 is YYNGEE. The J segment lost 3 bases and the V segment lost 3 bases, leaving 11 bases of the junction unmatched. The CDR3 DNA reads TGTGCCAGCAGCGCCCGGGACAGGGGCGTTCAAGACTATGGCTACACCTTC. It codes for CASSARDRGVQDYGYTF.

The chain links TRBV30 to TRBJ2-2, with 8 bases fitting TRBD2. V dropped 8 bases and J dropped 1; count of bases not matched to a gene: 3. The CDR3 is 13 residues long. Per the germline V gene, CDR1 is GTSNPN and CDR2 is SVGIG (reference sequence). The CDR3 protein is CARGLENTGELFF. In DNA, the CDR3 is TGTGCCCGGGGACTAGAGAACACCGGGGAGCTGTTTTTT. Combining the CDR3 with reference TRBV30 and TRBJ2-2 gives the whole variable domain SQTIHQWPATLVQPVGSPLSLECTVEGTSNPNLYWYRQAAGRGLQLLFYSVGIGQISSEVPQNLSASRPQDRQFILSSKKLLLSDSGFYLCARGLENTGELFFGEGSRLTVL.

The chain has TRBV29-1 and TRBJ2-2; the match to TRBD1 covers 10 bases. V lost 4 bases, J lost 4 bases, and 6 bases stayed unmatched. This CDR3 is built from 15 residues. Germline V lookup: CDR1 SQVTM, CDR2 ANQGSEA. CDR3 loop: CSVVTGGKGTGELFF. The CDR3 DNA is TGCAGCGTTGTGACAGGGGGCAAGGGCACCGGGGAGCTGTTTTTT.

The chain links TRBV6-5 to TRBJ1-4; D gene uncertain. Germline CDR1 and CDR2: MNHEY and SVGAGI. The V and J ends lost 5 bases and 8 bases respectively, with 15 bases between them. CDR3 size: 14 residues. The CDR3 nucleotides are TGTGCCAGCAGTCTGGCGGGGATCGGCGAAAAACTGTTTTTT. It encodes CASSLAGIGEKLFF.